This paragraph covers one T cell receptor (beta chain) sequence. Its antigen is unknown. The sample is drawn from a study of CXCR3-negative and CXCR3-positive naive CD8 T cells. Whole-study findings and limits: TRBV-TRBJ usage was similar across naive CXCR3 subsets but distinct in memory cells. The TRB CDR3s that CXCR3-positive naive cells carried were more hydrophobic than those of CXCR3-negative naive cells.

UMI-labeled TRB cDNA libraries were prepared by 5' RACE. TCRdb reprocessed the 5' RACE reads and reports one entry per CDR3 protein, with no DNA. This repertoire comprises some 150,000 distinct CDR3 sequences; its ten largest clones make up 0.45% to 0.6%. Germline V gene lookup returns CDR1 SQVTM and CDR2 ANQGSEA. The CDR3 covers 14 residues. The chain uses TRBV29-1 and TRBJ2-1; lacking DNA, the TRBD1 call made by TCRdb goes unchecked. The sample was naive CXCR3+ CD8+ T cells from blood. The subset here: CD45RO-CCR7+CD27+CD95- naive CD8+ T cells expressing CXCR3 (TNR3+). The receptor was isolated from a human donor in good health. Some clones in this sample may be carry-over from other donors' samples. The CDR3 loop is CSASGWTPGGEQFF.